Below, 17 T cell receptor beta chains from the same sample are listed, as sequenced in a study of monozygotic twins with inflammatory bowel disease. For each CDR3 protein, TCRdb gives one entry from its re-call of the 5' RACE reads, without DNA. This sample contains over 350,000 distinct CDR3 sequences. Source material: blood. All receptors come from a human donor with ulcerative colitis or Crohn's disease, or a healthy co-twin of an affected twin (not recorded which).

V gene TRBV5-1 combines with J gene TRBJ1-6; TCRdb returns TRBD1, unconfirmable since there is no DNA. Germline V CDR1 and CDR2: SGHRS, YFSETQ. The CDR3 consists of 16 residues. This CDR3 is CASSPDGGQGNSPLHF.

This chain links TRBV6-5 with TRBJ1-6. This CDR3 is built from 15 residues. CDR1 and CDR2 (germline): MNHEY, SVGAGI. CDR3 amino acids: CASSYSTKVNSPLHF.

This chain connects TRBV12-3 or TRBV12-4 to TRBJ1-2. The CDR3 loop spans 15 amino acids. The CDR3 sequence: CASSLEGFAVDGYTF.

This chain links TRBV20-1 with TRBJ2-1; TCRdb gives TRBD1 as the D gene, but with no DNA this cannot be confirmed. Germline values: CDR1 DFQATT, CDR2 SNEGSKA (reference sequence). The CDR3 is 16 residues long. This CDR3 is CSARAMGALSYNEQFF.

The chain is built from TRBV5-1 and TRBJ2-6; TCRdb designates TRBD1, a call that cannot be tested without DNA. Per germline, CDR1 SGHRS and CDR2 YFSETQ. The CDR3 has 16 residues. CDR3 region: CASSPSPGGVVNVLTF.

The CDR3 loop is CASSQEGYGANVLTF. The V and J genes are TRBV4-3 and TRBJ2-6. Germline V gene sequence: CDR1 LGHNA, CDR2 YSLEER. This CDR3 contains 15 residues.

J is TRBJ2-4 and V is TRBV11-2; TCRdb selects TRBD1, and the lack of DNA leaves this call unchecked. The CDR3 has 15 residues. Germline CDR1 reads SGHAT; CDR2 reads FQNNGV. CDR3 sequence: CASTPTGVPQNIQYF.

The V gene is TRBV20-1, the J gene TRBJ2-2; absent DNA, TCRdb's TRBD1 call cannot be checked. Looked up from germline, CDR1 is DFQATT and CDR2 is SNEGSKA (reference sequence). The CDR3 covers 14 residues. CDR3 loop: CSARGQGGAGELFF.

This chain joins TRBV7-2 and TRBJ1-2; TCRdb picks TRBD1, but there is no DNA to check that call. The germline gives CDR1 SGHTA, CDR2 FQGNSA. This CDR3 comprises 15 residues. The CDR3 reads CASSFRDRLNYGYIF.

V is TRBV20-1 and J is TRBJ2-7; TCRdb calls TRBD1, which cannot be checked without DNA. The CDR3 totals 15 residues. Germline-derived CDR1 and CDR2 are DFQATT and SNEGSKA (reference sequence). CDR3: CSADTSSPVSYEQYF.

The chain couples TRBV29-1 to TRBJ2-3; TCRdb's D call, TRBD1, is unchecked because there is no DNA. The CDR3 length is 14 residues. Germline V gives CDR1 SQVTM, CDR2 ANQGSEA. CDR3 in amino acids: CSVARGLGTDTQYF.

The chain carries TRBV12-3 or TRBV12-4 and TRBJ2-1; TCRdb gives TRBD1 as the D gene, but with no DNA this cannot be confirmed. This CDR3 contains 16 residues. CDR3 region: CASSLPRGTGGNEQFF.

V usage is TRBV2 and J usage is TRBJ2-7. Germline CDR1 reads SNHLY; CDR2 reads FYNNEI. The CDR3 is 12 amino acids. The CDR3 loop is CASNTGFREQYF.

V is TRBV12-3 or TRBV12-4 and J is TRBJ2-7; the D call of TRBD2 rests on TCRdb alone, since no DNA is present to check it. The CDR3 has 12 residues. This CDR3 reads CASRPGGAEQYF.

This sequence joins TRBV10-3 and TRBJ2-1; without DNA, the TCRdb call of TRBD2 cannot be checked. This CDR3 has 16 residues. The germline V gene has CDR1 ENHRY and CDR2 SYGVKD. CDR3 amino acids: CAISAASSINYNEQFF.

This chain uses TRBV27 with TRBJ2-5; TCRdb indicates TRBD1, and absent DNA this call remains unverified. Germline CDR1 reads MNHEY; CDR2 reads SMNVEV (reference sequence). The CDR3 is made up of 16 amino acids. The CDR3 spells CASSLRTGLDQETQYF.

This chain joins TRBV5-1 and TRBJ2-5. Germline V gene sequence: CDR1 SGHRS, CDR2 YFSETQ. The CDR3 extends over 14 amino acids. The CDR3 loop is CASSLGLASETQYF.